The 21 T cell receptor beta chains below all came from one sample that was sequenced in a study of cytomegalovirus exposure and HLA in healthy donors. PCR was performed using 60 Vbeta and 13 Jbeta primers. TCRdb's copy holds only in-frame clones and misses some; the assay was immunoSEQ multiplex PCR. In total, the table holds some 39,000 clones. The sequenced sample was PBMCs. These receptors were taken from a man aged 25 to 45 in good health and CMV-seronegative.

The chain recombines TRBV15 with TRBJ2-7, with TRBD1 identical over 9 bases. The V and J ends lost 0 bases and 6 bases, in that order; junction bases with no gene match: 15. This CDR3 has 18 residues. Germline V gene data show CDR1 as LNHNV and CDR2 as YYDKDF (reference sequence). CDR3 protein: CATSRDWRDRDLAREQYF. In DNA form, the CDR3 reads TGTGCCACCAGCAGAGATTGGAGGGACAGGGATCTTGCACGCGAGCAGTACTTC. Full variable domain (missing parts from reference TRBV15 and TRBJ2-7): DAMVIQNPRYQVTQFGKPVTLSCSQTLNHNVMYWYQQKSSQAPKLLFHYYDKDFNNEADTPDNFQSRRPNTSFCFLDIRSPGLGDTAMYLCATSRDWRDRDLAREQYFGPGTRLTVT.

The V and J genes are TRBV2 and TRBJ1-1; 7 bases agree with TRBD1. V lost 6 bases, J lost 1 base, and 2 bases stayed unmatched. The length of the CDR3 is 13 residues. Germline V CDR1 and CDR2: SNHLY, FYNNEI. In nucleotides, the CDR3 is TGTGCCAGCAGCACAGGGGAGAACACTGAAGCTTTCTTT. Protein: CASSTGENTEAFF.

As DNA, the CDR3 is TGCAGCGTTCACGACATCAGCTCCTACAATGAGCAGTTCTTC. Amino acids: CSVHDISSYNEQFF. This chain connects TRBV29-1 to TRBJ2-1; D unclear. Trimming removed 5 bases at V and 0 bases at J, with 11 bases between. Looked up from germline, CDR1 is SQVTM and CDR2 is ANQGSEA. The CDR3 totals 14 residues.

This chain links TRBV6-1 with TRBJ2-3; maybe TRBD2 (6 bases). Germline CDR1 and CDR2: MNHNS and SASEGT. The CDR3 extends over 14 amino acids. V was cut by 11 bases and J by 0 bases, with 15 bases left in between. CDR3 in amino acids: CAARLGTSTDTQYF. CDR3 in DNA: TGTGCCGCGAGGCTAGGGACTAGCACAGATACGCAGTATTTT.

The rearrangement links TRBV2 to TRBJ2-7; TRBD2 aligns across 8 bases. From germline, CDR1 is SNHLY and CDR2 FYNNEI. This CDR3 has 12 amino acids. V trimming: 5 bases; J trimming: 6 bases; junction bases outside the gene matches: 3. The CDR3 loop is CASSLGLAEQYF. In nucleotides, the CDR3 is TGTGCCAGCAGTCTTGGACTAGCCGAGCAGTACTTC. Drawing the rest from reference TRBV2 and TRBJ2-7, the complete variable domain is EPEVTQTPSHQVTQMGQEVILRCVPISNHLYFYWYRQILGQKVEFLVSFYNNEISEKSEIFDDQFSVERPDGSNFTLKIRSTKLEDSAMYFCASSLGLAEQYFGPGTRLTVT.

CDR3 DNA sequence: TGCGCCAGCAGCCAAGACCCGACAGGGCAATGGGAGCAGTACTTC. It encodes CASSQDPTGQWEQYF. The V call is TRBV4-1, the J call TRBJ2-5; TRBD1 matches at 7 bases. Germline-derived CDR1 and CDR2 are MGHRA and YSYEKL. The CDR3 consists of 15 residues. The V and J ends lost 0 bases and 11 bases, in that order; junction bases with no gene match: 12.

This chain joins TRBV7-9 and TRBJ2-1; TRBD2 agrees at 16 bases. The V gene's germline CDR1 is SEHNR and CDR2 FQNEAQ (reference sequence). The CDR3 loop spans 19 amino acids. With V trimmed by 5 bases and J by 0 bases, 7 bases remained unmatched. CDR3 nucleotide sequence: TGTGCCAGCAGCGGACCGGGACTAGCGGGGGGGAGCTCCTACAATGAGCAGTTCTTC. Protein sequence: CASSGPGLAGGSSYNEQFF.

V gene TRBV5-1 combines with J gene TRBJ1-3; TRBD1 might be the D (5 bases). CDR3 size: 15 residues. V lost 4 bases, J lost 4 bases, and 15 bases lay in between. Germline loops: CDR1 SGHRS, CDR2 YFSETQ. This CDR3 reads CASSGSGGFGNTIYF. The CDR3 DNA reads TGCGCCAGCAGCGGCTCGGGGGGGTTCGGAAACACCATATATTTT. The complete variable domain, with remaining parts taken from reference TRBV5-1 and TRBJ1-3, reads KAGVTQTPRYLIKTRGQQVTLSCSPISGHRSVSWYQQTPGQGLQFLFEYFSETQRNKGNFPGRFSGRQFSNSRSEMNVSTLELGDSALYLCASSGSGGFGNTIYFGEGSWLTVV.

This chain joins TRBV6-5 and TRBJ1-1; no clear D gene. V was cut by 9 bases and J by 0 bases, with 14 bases left in between. CDR1 MNHEY and CDR2 SVGAGI come from the germline V gene. CDR3 size: 14 residues. The CDR3 spells CASTSFDMNTEAFF. The CDR3 nucleotides read TGTGCCAGTACCTCGTTTGACATGAACACTGAAGCTTTCTTT.

The V gene is TRBV6-5, the J gene TRBJ1-2; the D gene is possibly TRBD1 (5 bases). CDR3 size: 15 residues. V was clipped by 2 bases and J by 4 bases, with 14 bases between them. Germline V gene data show CDR1 as MNHEY and CDR2 as SVGAGI. CDR3 region: CASSYRTTGGYGYTF. The CDR3 DNA follows: TGTGCCAGCAGTTACCGAACCACGGGGGGCTATGGCTACACCTTC.

V usage is TRBV30 and J usage is TRBJ2-1; perhaps TRBD2 as D (6 bases). V was trimmed by 1 base and J by 4 bases, leaving 17 bases between them. CDR1 is GTSNPN, CDR2 SVGIG, per germline (reference sequence). This CDR3 has 16 residues. CDR3 nucleotides: TGTGCCTGGAGTGGACTCCTTAGCGGTCTATACAATGAGCAGTTCTTC. It yields the protein CAWSGLLSGLYNEQFF.

The V call is TRBV6-6, the J call TRBJ2-1; 7 bases fit TRBD2. This CDR3 comprises 10 residues. CDR1 is MNHNY, CDR2 SVGAGI, per germline (reference sequence). The V and J ends lost 7 bases and 10 bases, in that order; junction bases with no gene match: 1. CDR3 region: CASTGGEQFF. CDR3 in DNA: TGTGCCAGCACCGGGGGGGAGCAGTTCTTC.

The CDR3 bases are TGTGCCAGCAGCCAAGGACGGGAGTATGGCTACACCTTC. As protein: CASSQGREYGYTF. The rearrangement links TRBV6-5 to TRBJ1-2; unclear D gene. The germline CDR1 and CDR2 sequences are MNHEY and SVGAGI. This CDR3 is 13 amino acids long. Trimming shortened V by 6 bases and J by 5 bases, and 13 bases separated the two germline ends.

The genes are TRBV29-1 and TRBJ1-3; D perhaps matches TRBD1 (5 bases). This CDR3 contains 13 residues. The V and J ends lost 4 bases and 3 bases respectively, with 10 bases between them. Germline values: CDR1 SQVTM, CDR2 ANQGSEA. The chain's CDR3 is CSVGGTVGNTIYF. The DNA for the CDR3 is TGCAGCGTTGGGGGGACTGTTGGAAACACCATATATTTT.

This sequence joins TRBV6-6 and TRBJ2-1; possibly TRBD2 for D (6 bases). V was pared by 7 bases and J by 6 bases, with 16 bases between. Germline loops: CDR1 MNHNY, CDR2 SVGAGI (reference sequence). The CDR3 covers 14 residues. The CDR3 is CASKLGLGGNEQFF. For the CDR3, the DNA is TGTGCCAGCAAACTGGGGCTGGGGGGCAATGAGCAGTTCTTC.

The gene calls are TRBV25-1 and TRBJ1-3, with D possibly being TRBD1 (6 bases). V was clipped by 2 bases and J by 5 bases, with 7 bases between them. Germline V gene sequence: CDR1 MGHDK, CDR2 SYGVNS. The length of the CDR3 is 13 residues. This chain's CDR3 is CASSEGDRNTIYF. The CDR3 DNA reads TGTGCCAGCAGTGAAGGGGACAGAAACACCATATATTTT.

The CDR3 here is CASSLSRDQPQHF. CDR3 nucleotides: TGTGCCAGCAGCTTGTCTCGGGATCAGCCCCAGCATTTT. The chain employs TRBV5-6 and TRBJ1-5; no clear D. CDR1 and CDR2 from the germline V gene are SGHDT and YYEEEE. With 1 base removed from V and 5 bases from J, the gap between germline ends came to 7 bases. This CDR3 is 13 amino acids long. The entire variable domain, with the rest obtained from reference TRBV5-6 and TRBJ1-5, is as follows: DAGVTQSPTHLIKTRGQQVTLRCSPKSGHDTVSWYQQALGQGPQFIFQYYEEEERQRGNFPDRFSGHQFPNYSSELNVNALLLGDSALYLCASSLSRDQPQHFGDGTRLSIL.

The chain carries TRBV15 and TRBJ1-2; 8 bases agree with TRBD1. V lost 0 bases, J lost 4 bases, and 4 bases stayed unmatched. CDR1 LNHNV and CDR2 YYDKDF come from the germline V gene (reference sequence). The CDR3 consists of 15 residues. The CDR3 coding sequence is TGTGCCACCAGCAGAGACAGGGGGCGCGGCTATGGCTACACCTTC. It translates to CATSRDRGRGYGYTF.

The V call is TRBV6-1, the J call TRBJ2-1; TRBD2 aligns across 10 bases. After removal of 2 bases from V and 3 bases from J, the junction contained 1 base not matched to a gene. CDR3 size: 15 residues. CDR1 is MNHNS, CDR2 SASEGT, per germline. The CDR3 loop is CASSELAGDYNEQFF. In nucleotides, the CDR3 is TGTGCCAGCAGTGAACTAGCGGGAGACTACAATGAGCAGTTCTTC.

The chain employs TRBV16 and TRBJ1-5; unclear D gene. This CDR3 region has 15 residues. V was trimmed by 0 bases and J by 4 bases, leaving 10 bases between them. Germline V CDR1 and CDR2: KGHSY, FQNENV. CDR3 sequence reads: CASSQSGQVNQPQHF. The CDR3 DNA reads TGTGCCAGCAGCCAATCGGGTCAGGTAAATCAGCCCCAGCATTTT.

Worth noting for this clone: Its ends do not fully match the called genes, so a read error is possible. Other DNA sequences in this sample translate to the same CDR3. The CDR3 nucleotides are TGTGCCAGTGGAGAAGGTAGCTCCTATAATTCACCCCTACACTTT. Translating gives CASGEGSSYNSPLHF. The chain employs TRBV19 and TRBJ1-6; no definite D call. From germline, CDR1 is LNHDA and CDR2 SQIVND (reference sequence). This CDR3 is 15 amino acids long. Combining the CDR3 with reference TRBV19 and TRBJ1-6 gives the whole variable domain DGGITQSPKYLFRKEGQNVTLSCEQNLNHDAMYWYRQDPGQGLRLIYYSQIVNDFQKGDIAEGYSVSREKKESFPLTVTSAQKNPTAFYLCASGEGSSYNSPLHFGNGTRLTVT.